The clone carrying this TCR beta chain was seen at least ten times. Its antigen is still unknown. This sample was included in a study of regulatory T cells in long-lasting Graves disease. On the study more broadly: New Graves' disease cases had less than 3 months of antithyroid drugs. Findings of the study overall: Persistent disease showed a preference for TRBV28, TRBJ1-2 and TRBJ2-5. Not thyroid tissue but only peripheral blood was studied.

The time point here: newly diagnosed GD, antithyroid drugs for less than 3 months. Extracted RNA from PBMCs served as the source of the TCR library. Tubes containing EDTA received about 9.4 milliliters of drawn peripheral blood. In germline, CDR1 is DFQATT, CDR2 SNEGSKA (reference sequence). CDR3 length: 13 residues. V was clipped by 0 bases and J by 4 bases, with 9 bases between them. Construction of the TCR beta libraries employed iRepertoire HTBI primers in conjunction with Arm-PCR of CDR3 regions. TCRdb called the multiplex PCR reads again in MiXCR, with one record for every CDR3 protein. Here the sample spans 350,000 to 400,000 distinct CDR3 sequences, about 16% being singletons.

The sequences come from peripheral blood mononuclear cells (PBMCs), collected at new diagnosis, from a patient treated with antithyroid drugs. The gene calls are TRBV20-1 and TRBJ1-2; no clear D gene. This clonotype was sampled from a female donor with Graves disease. CDR3 loop: CSARDMGSYGYTF. The CDR3 DNA sequence: TGCAGTGCTAGAGATATGGGGTCCTATGGCTACACCTTC.